Listed here are 24 T cell receptor beta chains from one sample, sequenced in a study of cytomegalovirus exposure and HLA in healthy donors. Both 60 Vbeta primers and 13 Jbeta primers went into the PCR. The protocol was immunoSEQ multiplex PCR, while the TCRdb copy is restricted to in-frame clones and leaves out a portion. The profile shows about 200,000 clones, around 75% of them singletons. Sequences were obtained from PBMCs. The source of these receptors is a male donor in good health and CMV-seropositive.

V and J are TRBV9 and TRBJ1-5; D gene uncertain. Between the trimmed V and J ends, which lost 4 bases and 0 bases, there was a span of 5 bases. The CDR3 has 13 amino acids. Germline V CDR1 and CDR2: SGDLS, YYNGEE. This CDR3 reads CASSPDSNQPQHF. The DNA of the CDR3 is TGTGCCAGCAGCCCAGATAGCAATCAGCCCCAGCATTTT.

Written as DNA, the CDR3 is TGCGCCAGCAGCTGGGACAGGGAGGATATAGCAACTAATGAAAAACTGTTTTTT. Translating gives CASSWDREDIATNEKLFF. The chain uses TRBV5-1 and TRBJ1-4, with 9 bases lining up with TRBD1. Per the germline V gene, CDR1 is SGHRS and CDR2 is YFSETQ. The CDR3 totals 18 residues. The trim removed 3 bases at V and 0 bases at J, leaving 9 bases unmatched.

The chain has TRBV28 and TRBJ1-4; D perhaps matches TRBD1 (5 bases). V was clipped by 1 base and J by 0 bases, with 9 bases between them. The CDR3 sequence is 16 residues long. Germline V CDR1 and CDR2: MDHEN, SYDVKM. CDR3 sequence (DNA): TGTGCCAGCAGTTTATCCGGGGGTTCAACTAATGAAAAACTGTTTTTT. Its translation: CASSLSGGSTNEKLFF.

The rearrangement uses TRBV5-1 and TRBJ1-3; tentatively, D is TRBD1 (5 bases). V lost 0 bases and J 0 bases, leaving 7 bases between the germline ends. CDR3 length: 15 amino acids. CDR1 is SGHRS and CDR2 is YFSETQ in the germline V gene. This CDR3 is CASSLEGFSGNTIYF. In nucleotides, the CDR3 is TGCGCCAGCAGCTTGGAGGGGTTCTCTGGAAACACCATATATTTT. Filled out from reference TRBV5-1 and TRBJ1-3, the complete variable domain reads KAGVTQTPRYLIKTRGQQVTLSCSPISGHRSVSWYQQTPGQGLQFLFEYFSETQRNKGNFPGRFSGRQFSNSRSEMNVSTLELGDSALYLCASSLEGFSGNTIYFGEGSWLTVV.

Comments on this clone: Different DNA sequences within this sample yield the same CDR3. The chain employs TRBV5-1 and TRBJ1-1, with TRBD1 matching over 7 bases. From germline, CDR1 is SGHRS and CDR2 YFSETQ. CDR3 length equals 13 residues. V dropped 1 base and J dropped 3; count of bases not matched to a gene: 0. CDR3 residues: CASSLTGDTEAFF. CDR3 nucleotide sequence: TGCGCCAGCAGCTTGACAGGGGACACTGAAGCTTTCTTT.

This chain joins TRBV7-3 and TRBJ2-3, with 8 bases aligning to TRBD2. The germline CDR1 and CDR2 sequences are SGHTA and FQGTGA. The CDR3 length is 16 residues. V lost 1 base to trimming and J lost 1 base; unmatched junction nucleotides: 4. The CDR3: CASSLIAGGRTDTQYF. CDR3 DNA: TGTGCCAGCAGCTTAATCGCGGGAGGTCGCACAGATACGCAGTATTTT.

This clone was counted a few times. The chain employs TRBV7-3 and TRBJ2-5; 12 bases align to TRBD1. The CDR3 has 19 residues. Germline lookup yields CDR1 SGHTA and CDR2 FQGTGA. Trimming removed 8 bases from V and 2 bases from J; junction bases left unmatched: 18. CDR3 amino acids: CASESEGTGGSDYQETQYF. CDR3 nucleotide sequence: TGTGCCAGCGAATCCGAGGGGACAGGGGGCTCGGATTATCAAGAGACCCAGTACTTC.

Details on this clone: Mismatch with germline at one junction end may stem from a read error. The chain employs TRBV5-5 and TRBJ1-4; 9 bases line up with TRBD1. The CDR3 runs 15 residues. Germline assignment: CDR1 SGHKS and CDR2 YYEKEE (reference sequence). The CDR3 DNA reads as TGTGTCAGCAGCTCACAGGGGGCACCTAATGAAAAACTGTTTTTT. Its protein product is CVSSSQGAPNEKLFF.

V gene TRBV4-1 combines with J gene TRBJ1-3, with 7 bases matching TRBD1. The CDR3 totals 15 residues. Per the germline V gene, CDR1 is MGHRA and CDR2 is YSYEKL. V trimming: 5 bases; J trimming: 4 bases; junction bases outside the gene matches: 8. In nucleotides, the CDR3 is TGCGCCAGCAGCGATGGCGGGACAGTGGGAAACACCATATATTTT. Translation gives CASSDGGTVGNTIYF.

This clone was seen a single time. The chain links TRBV30 to TRBJ2-7, with TRBD1 matching 11 bases. CDR3 length: 15 amino acids. CDR1 and CDR2 (germline): GTSNPN, SVGIG (reference sequence). The junction had 6 bases not matched to a gene; V was cut back by 0 bases and J by 5 bases. CDR3 amino acids: CAWSVLGQGAHEQYF. For the CDR3, the DNA is TGTGCCTGGAGTGTACTTGGACAGGGGGCCCACGAGCAGTACTTC.

The chain carries TRBV6-5 and TRBJ1-5, with a possible D match to TRBD1 (6 bases). V lost 7 bases, J lost 5 bases, and 12 bases lay in between. Germline CDR1 and CDR2: MNHEY and SVGAGI. The CDR3 is 13 amino acids. The CDR3 DNA follows: TGTGCCAGCATAAAAGAGGGGGATCAGCCCCAGCATTTT. Translation gives CASIKEGDQPQHF.

The J gene is TRBJ2-4, the V gene TRBV27; D possibly corresponds to TRBD1 (6 bases). The CDR3 consists of 12 residues. The germline V gene has CDR1 MNHEY and CDR2 SMNVEV (reference sequence). V was trimmed by 4 bases and J by 6 bases, leaving 7 bases between them. CDR3 loop: CASSSRGNIQYF. The CDR3 DNA reads as TGTGCCAGCAGTTCCAGGGGAAACATTCAGTACTTC.

This chain connects TRBV7-2 to TRBJ2-7; 10 bases line up with TRBD1. This CDR3 region has 13 residues. Per germline, CDR1 SGHTA and CDR2 FQGNSA. The V gene end was trimmed by 11 bases and the J gene end by 7 bases; junction bases not matched to a gene: 11. CDR3 sequence (DNA): TGTGCCGGGGGGCGGACAGGGGGAGGGGAGCAGTACTTC. Its protein is CAGGRTGGGEQYF.

This clone was seen just once. The chain carries TRBV2 and TRBJ1-1; maybe TRBD1 (5 bases). Germline lookup yields CDR1 SNHLY and CDR2 FYNNEI. The V end lost 3 bases, the J end lost 0 bases, and 8 bases lay between the germline ends. The CDR3 runs to 14 residues. As DNA, the CDR3 is TGTGCCAGCAGTGAGGGGCTACTGAACACTGAAGCTTTCTTT. Protein sequence: CASSEGLLNTEAFF.

The chain links TRBV5-1 to TRBJ2-1; no definite D call. The CDR3 has 13 amino acids. V dropped 0 bases and J dropped 3 bases, with 4 bases sitting between them. Germline CDR1 is SGHRS and CDR2 is YFSETQ. CDR3 DNA: TGCGCCAGCAGCTTGGCAGACTACAATGAGCAGTTCTTC. Protein sequence: CASSLADYNEQFF.

This chain joins TRBV7-8 and TRBJ2-7; 8 nucleotides match TRBD2. Per the germline V gene, CDR1 is SGHVS and CDR2 is FQNEAQ. This CDR3 is built from 12 residues. With 3 bases clipped from V and 6 bases from J, the junction kept 1 base outside the gene matches. CDR3 nucleotide sequence: TGTGCCAGCAGCTTTCGGGGGGGCGAGCAGTACTTC. The encoded protein is CASSFRGGEQYF.

The CDR3 nucleotides are TGTGCCAGCAGCTTGGCGGTGTTCGAGACCCAGTACTTC. Amino acid sequence: CASSLAVFETQYF. J is TRBJ2-5 and V is TRBV7-6, with unresolved D. There are 13 residues in the CDR3. CDR1 SGHVS and CDR2 FNYEAQ come from the germline V gene. V lost 3 bases and J lost 5, with 10 bases in between.

The chain carries TRBV6-5 and TRBJ2-5; maybe TRBD2 (6 bases). The germline gives CDR1 MNHEY, CDR2 SVGAGI. The CDR3 is 15 amino acids. Trimming pared 5 bases from V and 2 bases from J, leaving 15 bases between. This CDR3 is CASSPRLVRQETQYF. For the CDR3, the DNA is TGTGCCAGCAGTCCCCGACTAGTGCGGCAAGAGACCCAGTACTTC.

This chain links TRBV11-2 with TRBJ2-2; TRBD1 aligns across 7 bases. The V segment lost 1 base and the J segment 5 bases; nucleotides outside the gene matches: 7. Germline CDR1 is SGHAT and CDR2 is FQNNGV. The CDR3 is made up of 16 amino acids. The CDR3 DNA follows: TGTGCCAGCAGCTTAGCAGGGGGAGAGAGGACCGGGGAGCTGTTTTTT. Its protein is CASSLAGGERTGELFF.

The V gene is TRBV6-4, the J gene TRBJ1-1; 9 positions agree with TRBD1. Germline assignment: CDR1 MRHNA and CDR2 SNTAGT. CDR3 length: 14 residues. V shed 9 bases and J 3 bases; nucleotides not matched to a gene: 8. CDR3 loop: CARYRDRDDTEAFF. The CDR3 DNA reads as TGTGCCAGATACCGGGACAGGGACGACACTGAAGCTTTCTTT.

The chain links TRBV7-9 to TRBJ2-7, with D perhaps matching TRBD2 (6 bases). The CDR3 has 13 amino acids. CDR1 is SEHNR and CDR2 is FQNEAQ in the germline V gene (reference sequence). Trimming removed 4 bases at V and 2 bases at J, with 9 bases between. CDR3 bases: TGTGCCAGCAGCTCTCGACTAGCCTACGAGCAGTACTTC. Translated: CASSSRLAYEQYF. The whole variable domain, filled in from reference TRBV7-9 and TRBJ2-7, reads DTGVSQNPRHKITKRGQNVTFRCDPISEHNRLYWYRQTLGQGPEFLTYFQNEAQLEKSRLLSDRFSAERPKGSFSTLEIQRTEQGDSAMYLCASSSRLAYEQYFGPGTRLTVT.

The rearrangement links TRBV4-3 to TRBJ2-5, with a weak D call TRBD2 (7 bases). The CDR3 sequence is 18 residues long. V lost 4 bases and J 5 bases, leaving 26 bases between the germline ends. Germline V gives CDR1 LGHNA, CDR2 YSLEER. The CDR3 DNA reads TGCGCCAGCAGCCGTTCCGTAGGGGGGGGTCCAGGATCGGAGACCCAGTACTTC. Its translation: CASSRSVGGGPGSETQYF.

This chain joins TRBV19 and TRBJ2-6; 8 positions match TRBD1. Germline values: CDR1 LNHDA, CDR2 SQIVND (reference sequence). The V and J ends lost 9 bases and 0 bases, in that order; junction bases with no gene match: 4. The CDR3 sequence is 15 residues long. The CDR3 sequence: CASRDRNSGANVLTF. In DNA, the CDR3 is TGTGCCAGCCGGGACAGGAACTCTGGGGCCAACGTCCTGACTTTC.

This sequence joins TRBV7-9 and TRBJ2-7; 8 bases line up with TRBD2. Germline CDR1 reads SEHNR; CDR2 reads FQNEAQ (reference sequence). V shed 5 bases, J shed 5 bases, and the junction held 11 bases outside the gene matches. The CDR3 extends over 15 amino acids. The CDR3 region has the DNA TGTGCCAGCAGCCCCCGGGGGGGCGAGGGAGACGAGCAGTACTTC. This gives the protein CASSPRGGEGDEQYF.